This T cell receptor (beta chain) was recovered during a study of shared clonotypes between healthy human individuals (TCRdb year 2020). As for the study more broadly: The cohort comprised a couple of women and a few men aged 18 to 49 years. The study deeply sequenced blood TCR repertoires of five healthy adults to estimate repertoire size and the extent of clonotype sharing between individuals. Per donor, leukapheresis produced somewhere between about 0.8 and 9 billion PBMCs. For each donor, three plates each were used for CD4 naive and CD4 memory, two plates were used for CD8 naive, and one plate was used for CD8 memory. Different laboratories and diverse techniques were used to prepare libraries and sequence TCR repertoires, to increase sequencing depth and limit assay-specific biases.

About this clone: No cognate antigen has been identified for it. No qualities accompany the bases; no much larger clone lies one base away.

Using the deep immunoSEQ assay, multiplex PCR amplified TCR CDR3 regions from genomic DNA. Extracted genomic DNA from each cell subset was distributed evenly across all wells of several immunoSEQ 96-well plates, and each plate was treated as a replicate. For sorted subsets, each replicate PCR was loaded with 200 ng genomic DNA, equivalent to 30,000 or so T cell genomes. The purified libraries were quantified using a Qubit 3.0 fluorometer, sized with a Bioanalyzer 2100, and then quantified again using the KAPA Library Quantification kit. A separate single-read 150-cycle Illumina NextSeq 550 flow cell was used to sequence each immunoSEQ 96-well plate. The original pipeline was this. Because the immunoSEQ output included only junctional sequences and no quality scores, the filtering could not be the same as the filtering used for full-length reads. Sequences were annotated with PyIR, a Python wrapper for IgBLAST v1.9, and V/J genes and CDR3 were assigned using IMGT germline references. Reads were filtered out if the reads had weak V/J assignments (E-value above 1e-6), no CDR3, stop codons, out-of-frame junctions, or ambiguous translated residues. V3J clonotypes were defined by identical inferred V gene, J gene, and CDR3 amino acid sequence. Percentage overlap between repertoires was calculated by dividing the number of shared unique clonotypes by the size of the smaller repertoire. RTK rarefaction, the Chao1 estimator, and Recon v2.1 estimates of unobserved clonotypes were used to assess repertoire richness. Generation probabilities for all TCRbeta clonotypes obtained by the gDNA method from several donors were computed using OLGA. Entries here come from immuneACCESS through TCRdb and include only in-frame sequences with V and J called. Some clones fail to appear in such tables; in the studies checked, an unresolved V gene covers under half of the shortfall, and the cause of the remainder is unknown. V and J calls and clone size come straight from that table; D and trimming were deduced from the DNA. Across this sample there are roughly 320,000 clones, with around 86% seen only once. 15% to 20% of the sample lies in the top ten.

The donors were healthy, HIV-negative adults with no recently reported acute infections or vaccinations. Only Caucasian adults living in Nashville, Tennessee, USA were represented among the donors. CD8 memory samples were composed of magnetically selected CD45RO+ cells combined with CCR7-negative CD45RA+ effector memory (TemRA) cells. Blood was collected by leukapheresis, and PBMCs were isolated by Ficoll-Histopaque density gradient centrifugation and then cryopreserved in liquid nitrogen vapor phase. Purity and quantity of every magnetically sorted T cell population were checked by analytical flow cytometry. Genomic DNA was isolated from every sorted fraction and measured by UV absorbance on a Nanodrop 2000c. What the work shows at the level of the full study, not this receptor alone: Sharing across a few donors was observed for about 5% of naive CD4, 3% to 3.5% of naive CD8, over 2% of memory CD4, and about 0.4% of memory CD8 clonotypes. Incomplete sequencing was indicated by rarefaction of sorted-subset datasets, despite the large sequencing depth. Clonotypes shared by all four sorted-subset donors showed higher generation probabilities than non-shared clonotypes. Estimated clonotype richness was generally larger for naive than for memory subsets. The small number of donors limited the genetic and exposure-history diversity represented. Pairwise subsampling indicated that sequencing depth was expected to affect the degree of clonotype sharing among donors. Sampling was limited to blood, and TCR repertoires in tissue likely differ from TCR repertoires in blood.

V lost 2 bases and J lost 3 bases; the stretch between them is 13 bases long. The germline V gene sets CDR1 to SGHAT and CDR2 to FQNNGV. Measured from the cysteine to the phenylalanine, the CDR3 is 15 residues long. CDR3 DNA is the only sequence kept; it has 45 bases, read in frame from the first base. Sample: memory CD8+ T cells sorted from blood. In the paper's terms, the cell subset or site label means: CD45RO+ cells pooled with CCR7-negative TemRA cells. This TCR came from a man between 18 and 35 years old in good health. The chain uses TRBV11-2 and TRBJ1-1, with the D gene uncertain. Read as DNA, the sequence is TGTGCCAGCAGCTTAACATGGGAGATAGACACTGAAGCTTTCTTT. Its translation is CASSLTWEIDTEAFF.